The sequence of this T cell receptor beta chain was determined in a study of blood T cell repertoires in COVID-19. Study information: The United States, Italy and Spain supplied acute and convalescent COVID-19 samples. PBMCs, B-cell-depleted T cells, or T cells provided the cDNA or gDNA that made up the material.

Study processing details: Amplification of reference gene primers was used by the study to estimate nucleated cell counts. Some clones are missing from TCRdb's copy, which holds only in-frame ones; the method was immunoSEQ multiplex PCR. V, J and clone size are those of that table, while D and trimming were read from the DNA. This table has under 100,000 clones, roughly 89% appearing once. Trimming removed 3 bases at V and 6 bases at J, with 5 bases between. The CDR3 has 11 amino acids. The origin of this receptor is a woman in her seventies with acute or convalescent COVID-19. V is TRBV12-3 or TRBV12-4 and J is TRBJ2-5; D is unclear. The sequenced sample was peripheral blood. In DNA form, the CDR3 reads TGTGCCAGCAGTTTCTTTCAGACCCAGTACTTC. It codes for CASSFFQTQYF.